A selection of T cell receptor beta chains follows, all from one sample in a study of blood T cell repertoires in COVID-19. Assay: immunoSEQ multiplex PCR; the TCRdb copy retains only in-frame clones and omits some. The sample has around 72,000 clones, approximately 84% seen once. Sequenced: peripheral blood. The receptors shown here come from a woman between 55 and 75 years old with acute or convalescent COVID-19. Both conserved end residues are part of each CDR3. D genes are given only for firm matches. The listing skips clone size in some rows; elsewhere it reads once, few, many or a size class.

clone size | D gene | CDR3 length | J gene | V gene | CDR3 protein | CDR3 DNA
- | TRBD1 | 14 | TRBJ1-1 | TRBV5-5 | CASSFTGGNTEAFF | TGTGCCAGCAGCTTTACAGGGGGGAACACTGAAGCTTTCTTT
- | TRBD2 | 16 | TRBJ2-3 | TRBV6-1 | CASSALSGGAGDTQYF | TGTGCCAGCAGTGCCCTTAGCGGGGGGGCCGGAGATACGCAGTATTTT
- | - | 16 | TRBJ1-4 | TRBV4-1 | CASSQGGLATNEKLFF | TGCGCCAGCAGCCAAGGAGGCCTTGCAACTAATGAAAAACTGTTTTTT
- | - | 15 | TRBJ2-4 | TRBV6-6 | CASSRQILAKNIQYF | TGTGCCAGCAGTCGACAGATTTTAGCCAAAAACATTCAGTACTTC
- | - | 17 | TRBJ1-1 | TRBV7-9 | CASSLEIFTGWNTEAFF | TGTGCCAGCAGCTTAGAGATCTTCACAGGCTGGAACACTGAAGCTTTCTTT
- | TRBD2 | 16 | TRBJ2-3 | TRBV13 | CASSLTSGGGTDTQYF | TGTGCCAGCAGCTTAACTAGCGGGGGGGGCACAGATACGCAGTATTTT
- | TRBD1 | 14 | TRBJ2-2 | TRBV2 | CAGVRDREVGELFF | TGTGCCGGAGTCCGGGACAGGGAGGTCGGGGAGCTGTTTTTT
- | - | 15 | TRBJ1-1 | TRBV20-1 | CSASSQASANTEAFF | TGCAGTGCTAGTAGCCAGGCGTCGGCGAACACTGAAGCTTTCTTT
- | TRBD1 | 14 | TRBJ1-1 | TRBV2 | CASSGQGWNTEAFF | TGTGCCAGCAGTGGACAGGGGTGGAACACTGAAGCTTTCTTT
- | - | 17 | TRBJ1-6 | TRBV7-6 | CASSLGTVRGGISPLHF | TGTGCCAGCAGCTTAGGGACCGTTCGGGGAGGGATATCACCCCTCCACTTT
- | - | 17 | TRBJ2-2 | TRBV5-4 | CASSLHPGLPNTGELFF | TGTGCCAGCAGCTTGCATCCGGGACTCCCGAACACCGGGGAGCTGTTTTTT
- | TRBD1 | 14 | TRBJ2-2 | TRBV3-1/TRBV3-2 | CASVGTGGTGELFF | TGTGCCAGCGTGGGGACAGGGGGCACCGGGGAGCTGTTTTTT
few | - | 15 | TRBJ2-5 | TRBV7-8 | CASSLDTGFQETQYF | TGTGCCAGCAGCTTAGATACAGGGTTTCAAGAGACCCAGTACTTC
- | - | 12 | TRBJ2-3 | TRBV6-6 | CASSYTGDTQYF | TGTGCCAGCAGTTACACGGGAGATACGCAGTATTTT
- | TRBD1 | 18 | TRBJ1-2 | TRBV30 | CAWIPPPPPGQGDYGYTF | TGTGCCTGGATCCCTCCCCCCCCGCCGGGACAGGGCGACTATGGCTACACCTTC
- | TRBD1 | 15 | TRBJ1-5 | TRBV27 | CASSSPRDRYQPQHF | TGTGCCAGCAGTTCCCCCAGGGACAGGTATCAGCCCCAGCATTTT
- | TRBD2 | 16 | TRBJ2-5 | TRBV4-2 | CASSLGLAGVQETQYF | TGTGCCAGCAGCCTGGGACTAGCGGGGGTCCAAGAGACCCAGTACTTC
once | TRBD1 | 13 | TRBJ1-2 | TRBV6-5 | CASSVQGSSGYTF | TGTGCCAGCAGCGTACAGGGGAGCAGTGGCTACACCTTC
- | - | 15 | TRBJ1-6 | TRBV6-5 | CASSPRQVSGSPLHF | TGTGCCAGCAGCCCCCGACAGGTCTCGGGTTCACCCCTCCACTTT
many | - | 14 | TRBJ1-6 | TRBV5-1 | CASSLRGGNSPLHF | TGCGCCAGCAGCTTGCGGGGGGGCAATTCACCCCTCCACTTT
- | TRBD1 | 14 | TRBJ1-1 | TRBV18 | CASSTGGQGTEAFF | TGTGCCAGCTCGACCGGCGGACAGGGTACCGAAGCTTTCTTT
- | - | 15 | TRBJ2-7 | TRBV2 | CASKNDRHNSYEQYF | TGTGCCAGCAAGAACGACAGGCACAACTCCTACGAGCAGTACTTC
few | - | 14 | TRBJ1-2 | TRBV18 | CASSPMTVGYGYTF | TGTGCCAGCTCACCGATGACAGTAGGCTATGGCTACACCTTC
- | TRBD1 | 12 | TRBJ2-1 | TRBV19 | CAAGQGQNEQFF | TGTGCCGCCGGACAGGGGCAAAATGAGCAGTTCTTC
- | - | 13 | TRBJ1-1 | TRBV23-1 | CASGWTWAMSAFF | TGCGCCAGCGGATGGACATGGGCAATGTCGGCTTTCTTT
- | - | 12 | TRBJ1-4 | TRBV12-3/TRBV12-4 | CASRRGEEKLFF | TGTGCCAGCCGGAGGGGAGAGGAAAAACTGTTTTTT